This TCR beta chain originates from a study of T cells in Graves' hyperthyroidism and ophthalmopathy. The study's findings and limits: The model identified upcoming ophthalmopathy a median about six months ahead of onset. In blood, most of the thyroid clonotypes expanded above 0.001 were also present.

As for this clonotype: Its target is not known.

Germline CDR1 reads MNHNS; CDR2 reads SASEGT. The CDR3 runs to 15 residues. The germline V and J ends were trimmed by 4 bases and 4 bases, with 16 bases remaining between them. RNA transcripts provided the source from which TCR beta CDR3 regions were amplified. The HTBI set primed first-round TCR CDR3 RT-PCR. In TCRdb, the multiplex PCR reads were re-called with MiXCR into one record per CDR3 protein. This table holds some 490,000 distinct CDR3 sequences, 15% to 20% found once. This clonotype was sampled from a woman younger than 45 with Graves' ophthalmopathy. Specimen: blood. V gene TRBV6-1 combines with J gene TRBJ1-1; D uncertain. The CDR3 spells CASSVLRVGVTEAFF. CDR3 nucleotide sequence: TGTGCCAGCAGTGTCCTTCGGGTAGGCGTCACTGAAGCTTTCTTT.